The 30 T cell receptor beta chains below all came from one sample that was sequenced in a study of blood T cells in healthy people across ages. The authors ran a second PCR of 7 to 11 cycles using a sample-barcoded 5' primer and a J-beta primer mix. TCRdb redid the calling of the 5' RACE reads with MiXCR, one entry per CDR3 protein. The table shows about 640,000 distinct CDR3 sequences, with 58% occurring only once. Specimen: blood. The receptors here all came from a man in his 60s in good health.

This clonotype was seen just once. The chain links TRBV28 to TRBJ1-6; TRBD1 matches at 9 bases. Trimming cost V 7 bases and J 10 bases; bases outside gene matches: 5. The CDR3 loop spans 13 amino acids. CDR1 and CDR2 (germline): MDHEN, SYDVKM. CDR3 nucleotide sequence: TGTGCCAGCAAAAGGGACAGGGAATCACCCCTCCACTTT. It encodes CASKRDRESPLHF.

The rearrangement joins TRBV7-9 to TRBJ1-2; tentatively, D is TRBD1 (6 bases). CDR1 and CDR2 from the germline V gene are SEHNR and FQNEAQ (reference sequence). This CDR3 has 15 amino acids. Trimming took 5 bases from V and 4 from J, leaving 17 bases between them. The CDR3 region has the DNA TGTGCCAGCAGCGTGGCGGGCCAGACAGGCTATGGCTACACCTTC. It specifies CASSVAGQTGYGYTF.

The CDR3 DNA reads as TGTGCCAGCAGTTTGGGGGGTTCCTACAATGAGCAGTACTTC. Residues: CASSLGGSYNEQYF. The V and J genes are TRBV12-3 or TRBV12-4 and TRBJ2-1; tentative D call: TRBD2 (6 bases). The DNA end favors TRBJ2-7, so the J call may be wrong. The CDR3 is made up of 14 amino acids.

The J gene is TRBJ2-7, the V gene TRBV3-1; D is perhaps TRBD2 (6 bases). Germline CDR1 is LGHDT and CDR2 is YNNKEL (reference sequence). The CDR3 is 16 residues long. V was shortened by 4 bases and J by 2 bases, with 18 bases between the two germline ends. The CDR3 protein is CASSPRLVGVAYEQYF. In DNA, the CDR3 is TGTGCCAGCAGCCCGAGACTAGTGGGTGTTGCCTACGAGCAGTACTTC.

This clonotype has only a few counts. The rearrangement joins TRBV20-1 to TRBJ1-2; 8 nucleotides align to TRBD1. This CDR3 spans 13 amino acids. Germline lookup yields CDR1 DFQATT and CDR2 SNEGSKA (reference sequence). J gave up 2 bases and V 4 bases, and 3 bases lay outside the gene matches. This chain's CDR3 is CSAKDRANYGYTF. CDR3 coding DNA: TGCAGTGCTAAGGACAGGGCCAACTATGGCTACACCTTC.

A remark on this clonotype: At one of its ends the junction is not consistent with the germline gene, which may arise from a read error. The V gene is TRBV10-3, the J gene TRBJ1-2; maybe TRBD1 (6 bases). The V gene's germline CDR1 is ENHRY and CDR2 SYGVKD. This CDR3 is 14 amino acids long. The CDR3 DNA follows: TGTGCCATCAATGAGAGGGGGAACAACTGTGGCTACACCTTC. As protein: CAINERGNNCGYTF.

The chain links TRBV5-6 to TRBJ1-2; 7 positions agree with TRBD1. J was trimmed by 8 bases and V by 6 bases; bases with no gene match: 10. Germline CDR1 is SGHDT and CDR2 is YYEEEE. This CDR3 comprises 13 residues. The DNA of the CDR3 is TGTGCCAGCACCCGATGGCAGGGGGGCGGCTACACCTTC. This sequence encodes CASTRWQGGGYTF.

The V and J genes are TRBV27 and TRBJ2-7; D gene ambiguous. This CDR3 spans 13 amino acids. V dropped 8 bases and J dropped 2 bases, with 13 bases sitting between them. Looked up from germline, CDR1 is MNHEY and CDR2 is SMNVEV (reference sequence). CDR3 sequence reads: CASSPLSTYEQYF. Written as DNA, the CDR3 is TGTGCCAGCTCTCCCCTGTCAACCTACGAGCAGTACTTC.

This clonotype has just one count. This sequence joins TRBV7-2 and TRBJ1-2, with D possibly being TRBD1 (5 bases). V was trimmed by 1 base and J by 6 bases, leaving 12 bases between them. CDR1 and CDR2 (germline): SGHTA, FQGNSA. The CDR3 spans 14 residues. CDR3 residues: CASSLVAGGNGYTF. DNA of the CDR3: TGTGCCAGCAGCTTAGTGGCGGGGGGGAATGGCTACACCTTC.

The count of this clonotype is one. One end of the junction does not line up with germline, which may come from a read error. V is TRBV7-2 and J is TRBJ2-1; TRBD1 is a possible D gene (6 bases). Looked up from germline, CDR1 is SGHTA and CDR2 is FQGNSA. The CDR3 sequence is 16 residues long. The CDR3 DNA is TGTGCAAGCAGCCGATTGTCAGGGACAACCTACAATGGGCAGTTCTTC. This gives the protein CASSRLSGTTYNGQFF.

The rearrangement uses TRBV10-3 and TRBJ2-3; D is ambiguous. The CDR3 covers 12 residues. V dropped 2 bases and J dropped 3 bases, with 3 bases sitting between them. Germline V gene data show CDR1 as ENHRY and CDR2 as SYGVKD. This CDR3 is CAISELTDTQYF. Written as DNA, the CDR3 is TGTGCCATCAGTGAGCTGACAGATACGCAGTATTTT.

The chain employs TRBV5-1 and TRBJ2-1; 7 bases are a match to TRBD1. The germline V gene has CDR1 SGHRS and CDR2 YFSETQ. The V segment lost 2 bases and the J segment 6 bases; nucleotides outside the gene matches: 11. The CDR3 is 16 amino acids. The CDR3 protein is CASSFAYRGQGNEQFF. The CDR3 bases are TGCGCCAGCAGCTTCGCCTACAGGGGTCAAGGCAATGAGCAGTTCTTC. The complete variable domain, with remaining parts taken from reference TRBV5-1 and TRBJ2-1, reads KAGVTQTPRYLIKTRGQQVTLSCSPISGHRSVSWYQQTPGQGLQFLFEYFSETQRNKGNFPGRFSGRQFSNSRSEMNVSTLELGDSALYLCASSFAYRGQGNEQFFGPGTRLTVL.

This clonotype was observed once. The genes are TRBV5-1 and TRBJ1-2; D is perhaps TRBD1 (5 bases). V lost 2 bases, J lost 1 base, and 12 bases lay in between. The CDR3 spans 15 residues. Germline-derived CDR1 and CDR2 are SGHRS and YFSETQ. CDR3 in DNA: TGCGCCAGCAGCTTTGGACACCTAGATAACTATGGCTACACCTTC. This encodes CASSFGHLDNYGYTF.

This clonotype was seen a handful of times. The chain links TRBV15 to TRBJ2-1; TRBD2 agrees at 13 bases. This CDR3 comprises 17 residues. J was trimmed by 2 bases and V by 3 bases; bases with no gene match: 4. Germline assignment: CDR1 LNHNV and CDR2 YYDKDF (reference sequence). The CDR3 is CATSSGTSGTPYNEQFF. The CDR3 DNA reads TGTGCCACCAGCAGTGGGACTAGCGGGACTCCCTACAATGAGCAGTTCTTC.

This clonotype was observed once. The chain employs TRBV4-2 and TRBJ1-2, with a weak D call TRBD1 (5 bases). V lost 1 base and J lost 4, with 16 bases in between. CDR1 is LGHNA and CDR2 is YNFKEQ in the germline V gene. The CDR3 contains 16 residues. Written as DNA, the CDR3 is TGTGCCAGCAGCCAAGCTACCGGGGGGGTCCCCTATGGCTACACCTTC. It encodes CASSQATGGVPYGYTF.

The rearrangement uses TRBV7-2 and TRBJ2-1, with 9 bases identical to TRBD2. The CDR3 totals 16 residues. Germline-derived CDR1 and CDR2 are SGHTA and FQGNSA. V shed 1 base and J 7 bases; nucleotides not matched to a gene: 8. The DNA of the CDR3 is TGTGCCAGCAGCTTAGGGGGCGGGGGGGCAGGTAATGAGCAGTTCTTC. As protein: CASSLGGGGAGNEQFF.

The chain combines TRBV3-1 with TRBJ2-1; D is undetermined. Germline-derived CDR1 and CDR2 are LGHDT and YNNKEL (reference sequence). This CDR3 is built from 15 residues. V lost 1 base and J lost 4, with 11 bases in between. CDR3 amino acids: CASSQAPGSYNEQFF. The CDR3 bases are TGTGCCAGCAGCCAAGCTCCCGGGTCTTACAATGAGCAGTTCTTC.

V usage is TRBV3-1 and J usage is TRBJ2-3; D remains unclear. V lost 1 base and J 6 bases, leaving 11 bases between the germline ends. The germline V gene encodes CDR1 LGHDT and CDR2 YNNKEL (reference sequence). The CDR3 sequence is 14 residues long. Written as DNA, the CDR3 is TGTGCCAGCAGCCAAGTTGGGCGGTTGGATACGCAGTATTTT. Translated: CASSQVGRLDTQYF.

The chain recombines TRBV25-1 with TRBJ2-7; D uncertain. CDR1 is MGHDK and CDR2 is SYGVNS in the germline V gene. V was pared by 2 bases and J by 0 bases, with 5 bases between. The CDR3 runs to 13 residues. Here the CDR3 reads CASSEMSSYEQYF. For the CDR3, the DNA is TGTGCCAGCAGTGAAATGAGCTCCTACGAGCAGTACTTC.

The chain couples TRBV24-1 to TRBJ2-3; D gene uncertain. The germline gives CDR1 KGHDR, CDR2 SFDVKD. The V end was cut by 3 bases, the J end by 0 bases, with 15 bases between. There are 17 residues in the CDR3. In nucleotides, the CDR3 is TGTGCCACCAGTGATCCCGGACGGGCCCCTAGCACAGATACGCAGTATTTT. Encoded protein: CATSDPGRAPSTDTQYF.

This clonotype has only one observation. Germline is not matched at one junction end, which may reflect a read error. The V call is TRBV2, the J call TRBJ2-7, with TRBD1 as a possible D gene (6 bases). The germline V gene encodes CDR1 SNHLY and CDR2 FYNNEI. The CDR3 consists of 14 residues. CDR3 residues: CASSGGRGAYEQYF. Here the CDR3 DNA reads TGCGCCAGCAGTGGTGGCAGGGGCGCCTACGAGCAGTACTTC.

This clonotype was recorded a few times. The rearrangement uses TRBV7-2 and TRBJ2-7; D not certain. Germline V CDR1 and CDR2: SGHTA, FQGNSA. Trimming pared 1 base from V and 1 base from J, leaving 11 bases between. CDR3 length: 15 amino acids. The CDR3 is CASSLVYGPSYEQYF. In nucleotides, the CDR3 is TGTGCCAGCAGCTTAGTGTACGGGCCATCCTACGAGCAGTACTTC.

The chain carries TRBV20-1 and TRBJ1-1; D is unclear. Germline V gene lookup returns CDR1 DFQATT and CDR2 SNEGSKA (reference sequence). Trimming removed 5 bases from V and 1 base from J, with 8 bases in between. The CDR3 has 12 amino acids. The CDR3 DNA sequence: TGCAGTGCTCCTCCAGAGAACACTGAAGCTTTCTTT. This sequence encodes CSAPPENTEAFF.

The gene calls are TRBV5-1 and TRBJ2-1, with TRBD2 matching 12 bases. Germline V CDR1 and CDR2: SGHRS, YFSETQ. V was clipped by 4 bases and J by 7 bases; unmatched bases: 6. This CDR3 has 15 amino acids. CDR3 region: CASSREGLAGNEQFF. Written as DNA, the CDR3 is TGCGCCAGCAGCCGTGAAGGACTAGCGGGGAATGAGCAGTTCTTC.

The gene calls are TRBV5-1 and TRBJ1-5; maybe TRBD1 (6 bases). Germline CDR1 is SGHRS and CDR2 is YFSETQ. V was clipped by 0 bases and J by 6 bases, with 10 bases between them. The CDR3 sequence is 14 residues long. CDR3 region: CASSLGGPTQPQHF. In nucleotides, the CDR3 is TGCGCCAGCAGCTTGGGGGGGCCGACTCAGCCCCAGCATTTT.

V gene TRBV29-1 combines with J gene TRBJ2-6, with D perhaps matching TRBD1 (5 bases). This CDR3 is built from 13 residues. Trimming stripped 6 bases from V and 4 bases from J, with 10 bases between. Germline CDR1 is SQVTM and CDR2 is ANQGSEA. The CDR3 loop is CSVGVGGANVLTF. The CDR3 DNA reads as TGCAGCGTAGGGGTCGGGGGGGCCAACGTCCTGACTTTC.

J is TRBJ2-7 and V is TRBV6-1; no definite D call. CDR1 is MNHNS and CDR2 is SASEGT in the germline V gene. The CDR3 loop spans 13 amino acids. Trimming shortened V by 4 bases and J by 0 bases, and 7 bases separated the two germline ends. In nucleotides, the CDR3 is TGTGCCAGCAGTGGGAAGAGCTCCTACGAGCAGTACTTC. Protein: CASSGKSSYEQYF.

This clonotype was picked up a small number of times. The chain couples TRBV7-2 to TRBJ1-5; D not certain. The CDR3 is 15 residues long. The V and J ends lost 5 bases and 3 bases respectively, with 14 bases between them. CDR1 SGHTA and CDR2 FQGNSA come from the germline V gene. CDR3 region: CASSISRISNQPQHF. The CDR3 DNA follows: TGTGCCAGCAGCATTTCCCGGATCTCCAATCAGCCCCAGCATTTT. Using reference TRBV7-2 and TRBJ1-5 for the parts outside the CDR3, the full variable domain is GAGVSQSPSNKVTEKGKDVELRCDPISGHTALYWYRQSLGQGLEFLIYFQGNSAPDKSGLPSDRFSAERTGGSVSTLTIQRTQQEDSAVYLCASSISRISNQPQHFGDGTRLSIL.

The rearrangement joins TRBV7-2 to TRBJ2-5; 10 bases agree with TRBD1. The J call may not be correct, given that the DNA end is closer to TRBJ2-7. This CDR3 contains 16 residues. CDR1 SGHTA and CDR2 FQGNSA come from the germline V gene. CDR3 sequence reads: CASSLSSGQGTYEQYF. CDR3 sequence (DNA): TGTGCCAGCAGCCTATCATCGGGACAGGGGACCTACGAGCAGTACTTC.

This clonotype was recorded at least ten times. The germline gene is not matched at one end of the junction; a read error may be the cause. The chain joins TRBV20-1 to TRBJ2-5; D is ambiguous. From germline, CDR1 is DFQATT and CDR2 SNEGSKA (reference sequence). The CDR3 spans 12 residues. CDR3 loop: CSAGDTQETQYF. For the CDR3, the DNA is TGCAGTGCTGGAGACACCCAAGAGACCCAGTACTTC.